These 2 T cell receptor beta chains were sequenced from one sample in a study of T cell repertoires in cytomegalovirus infection. Each CDR3 protein gets one entry after TCRdb re-called the reads with MiXCR. The sample has roughly 230,000 distinct CDR3 sequences; roughly 22% are singletons. The sequencing input was CD8+ T cells from PBMCs. All receptors derive from a human donor in good health (CMV status not recorded). Some clones in this sample may be carry-over from other donors' samples.

The chain joins TRBV12-3 or TRBV12-4 to TRBJ2-7, with D possibly TRBD2 on 5 matching bases. This CDR3 spans 13 amino acids. V lost 8 bases, J lost 2 bases, and 13 bases lay in between. The CDR3, as DNA: TGTGCCAGCGGAGACTATCTCGCCTACGAGCAGTACTTC. This encodes CASGDYLAYEQYF.

Many counts were recorded for this clonotype. The chain recombines TRBV7-8 with TRBJ2-7, with D perhaps TRBD1 or TRBD2 (6 bases each). Germline V gives CDR1 SGHVS, CDR2 FQNEAQ. This CDR3 contains 14 residues. V lost 5 bases and J 3 bases, leaving 14 bases between the germline ends. The CDR3 sequence: CASSIPRGGYEQYF. The DNA of the CDR3 is TGTGCCAGCAGCATTCCCAGGGGAGGCTACGAGCAGTACTTC.